A selection of T cell receptor beta chains follows, all from one sample in a study of CD8 T cells in ankylosing spondylitis. TCRdb reprocessed the 5' RACE reads with MiXCR, giving one entry per CDR3 protein. Here the sample spans about 340,000 distinct CDR3 sequences, approximately 8% being singletons. The material sequenced was blood, either unsorted or a sorted T cell fraction (not recorded which). All receptors come from a male donor with ankylosing spondylitis. Both conserved end residues are part of each CDR3. Each record gives: clone size, V gene, J gene, D gene, CDR3 protein, CDR3 DNA. D genes are given only for firm matches. Clone size is stated in some rows and not others, as once, few, many or a class when expanded.

.	TRBV18	TRBJ1-2	.	CASSPPSVNYGYTF	TGTGCCAGCTCACCACCGTCCGTTAACTATGGCTACACCTTC
.	TRBV3-1	TRBJ1-5	.	CASSPAGQNQPQHF	TGTGCCAGCAGCCCCGCAGGACAGAATCAGCCCCAGCATTTT
many	TRBV5-1	TRBJ2-3	TRBD1	CASSLEPGTGTDTQYF	TGCGCCAGCAGCTTGGAACCCGGGACAGGCACAGATACGCAGTATTTT
.	TRBV5-1	TRBJ2-3	.	CASSFQQNTDTQYF	TGCGCCAGCAGCTTCCAGCAGAACACAGATACGCAGTATTTT
few	TRBV12-3/TRBV12-4	TRBJ2-3	TRBD2	CASNLSGRAGTDTQYF	TGTGCCAGCAACCTTAGCGGGAGGGCCGGCACAGATACGCAGTATTTT
.	TRBV19	TRBJ2-1	TRBD2	CASRREDGSSYNEQFF	TGTGCCAGTAGACGGGAGGACGGGAGCTCCTACAATGAGCAGTTCTTC
few	TRBV3-1	TRBJ1-1	.	CASSRKTGTEAFF	TGTGCCAGCAGCCGCAAGACAGGAACTGAAGCTTTCTTT
.	TRBV7-2	TRBJ1-1	.	CASSGTPNTEAFF	TGTGCCAGCAGCGGGACACCGAACACTGAAGCTTTCTTT
.	TRBV6-5	TRBJ2-2	.	CASSYTGFRTGELFF	TGTGCCAGCAGTTACACGGGGTTCCGCACCGGGGAGCTGTTTTTT
few	TRBV11-2	TRBJ1-1	.	CASSLDHWGTEAFF	TGTGCCAGCAGCTTAGATCACTGGGGCACTGAAGCTTTCTTT
few	TRBV29-1	TRBJ2-5	.	CSVRKGDGQYF	TGCAGCGTCCGGAAGGGGGACGGCCAGTACTTC
many	TRBV7-9	TRBJ2-7	TRBD1	CASSSTDRADYEQYF	TGTGCCAGCAGTTCAACAGACAGGGCGGATTACGAGCAGTACTTC
few	TRBV12-3/TRBV12-4	TRBJ2-3	TRBD2	CASSLTSGRVPSRADTQYF	TGTGCCAGCAGCCTAACTAGCGGGAGGGTCCCCAGTCGTGCAGATACGCAGTATTTT
many	TRBV29-1	TRBJ2-7	TRBD2	CSVDIAGGNEQYF	TGCAGCGTTGATATAGCGGGAGGGAACGAGCAGTACTTC
few	TRBV27	TRBJ2-7	.	CASSLSGAVTYEQYF	TGTGCCAGCAGTTTATCGGGAGCGGTCACCTACGAGCAGTACTTC
.	TRBV7-7	TRBJ2-3	.	CASSPDPVPSTDTQYF	TGTGCCAGCAGCCCCGACCCCGTACCATCAACAGATACGCAGTATTTT
many	TRBV20-1	TRBJ2-1	TRBD2	CSASGGAYNEQFF	TGCAGTGCCAGCGGGGGGGCTTACAATGAGCAGTTCTTC
few	TRBV27	TRBJ2-7	TRBD2	CASSRTSGILEQYF	TGTGCCAGCAGCCGGACTAGCGGGATTCTCGAGCAGTACTTC
.	TRBV4-1	TRBJ2-1	.	CASSQGGHGGGSYNEQFF	TGCGCCAGCAGCCAGGGGGGACACGGGGGCGGCTCCTACAATGAGCAGTTCTTC
few	TRBV12-3/TRBV12-4	TRBJ2-1	TRBD2	CASTQGLAGNNEQFF	TGTGCCAGCACCCAGGGACTAGCGGGAAACAATGAGCAGTTCTTC
.	TRBV14	TRBJ2-6	.	CASSQVTSGANVLTF	TGTGCCAGCAGCCAAGTGACCTCTGGGGCCAACGTCCTGACTTTC
.	TRBV10-3	TRBJ2-7	TRBD1	CAISTGTGVWGKYF	TGTGCCATCAGCACCGGGACAGGGGTTTGGGGCAAGTACTTC
few	TRBV5-1	TRBJ2-7	.	CASSLGVRQASFSYEQYF	TGCGCCAGCAGCCTCGGAGTGAGGCAGGCCTCCTTTTCCTACGAGCAGTACTTC
.	TRBV11-3	TRBJ2-1	TRBD2	CASSLIGRAGGEQFF	TGTGCCAGCAGCTTAATCGGGAGGGCTGGGGGTGAGCAGTTCTTC
many	TRBV5-1	TRBJ2-1	TRBD1	CASSFQGANEQFF	TGCGCCAGCAGCTTCCAGGGGGCGAATGAGCAGTTCTTC
many	TRBV20-1	TRBJ2-1	TRBD2	CSARLAGANEQFF	TGCAGTGCTAGACTAGCGGGAGCGAATGAGCAGTTCTTC
few	TRBV20-1	TRBJ2-3	.	CSVGSPASTDTQYF	TGCAGTGTGGGCAGTCCAGCTAGCACAGATACGCAGTATTTT
.	TRBV12-3/TRBV12-4	TRBJ2-1	.	CASSLNRLNNEQFF	TGTGCCAGCAGTTTAAATAGACTCAACAATGAGCAGTTCTTC
many	TRBV11-2	TRBJ2-1	.	CASSGGGHLGNEQFF	TGTGCCAGCAGCGGGGGCGGCCATTTAGGCAATGAGCAGTTCTTC
.	TRBV10-3	TRBJ2-7	.	CAIAGDSYEQYF	TGTGCCATCGCAGGCGATTCCTACGAGCAGTACTTC
few	TRBV7-9	TRBJ2-3	TRBD2	CAGGLAGSTDTQYF	TGTGCCGGAGGACTAGCGGGCTCCACAGATACGCAGTATTTT
.	TRBV19	TRBJ2-3	.	CASSINAGDTQYF	TGTGCCAGTAGTATTAACGCGGGGGATACGCAGTATTTT
many	TRBV20-1	TRBJ1-5	TRBD1	CSASDRGYQPQHF	TGCAGTGCTAGCGACAGGGGGTATCAGCCCCAGCATTTT
.	TRBV29-1	TRBJ2-5	TRBD2	CSGSGGQETQYF	TGCAGCGGTAGCGGGGGACAGGAGACCCAGTACTTC
.	TRBV6-5	TRBJ2-1	TRBD2	CASSYGLADNNEQFF	TGTGCCAGCAGCTATGGACTAGCGGACAACAATGAGCAGTTCTTC
.	TRBV4-1	TRBJ2-6	.	CASSLAQSGANVLTF	TGCGCCAGCAGCCTAGCCCAATCCGGGGCCAACGTCCTGACTTTC
few	TRBV7-2	TRBJ2-3	.	CASSPRVHGPNTDTQYF	TGTGCCAGCAGCCCCCGGGTCCACGGCCCAAACACAGATACGCAGTATTTT
.	TRBV6-6	TRBJ2-1	.	CASRGVGNEQFF	TGTGCCAGCAGGGGGGTAGGCAATGAGCAGTTCTTC
few	TRBV12-3/TRBV12-4	TRBJ1-2	.	CASKPGTAPFYGYTF	TGTGCCAGCAAACCCGGGACGGCACCTTTCTATGGCTACACCTTC
.	TRBV14	TRBJ2-7	.	CASSRQRGPYEQYF	TGTGCCAGCAGCCGCCAACGCGGCCCCTACGAGCAGTACTTC
.	TRBV5-4	TRBJ2-1	.	CASNYRGGNEQFF	TGTGCCAGCAACTACAGGGGGGGGAATGAGCAGTTCTTC
few	TRBV7-9	TRBJ2-7	TRBD2	CASSLGGGRNSYEQYF	TGTGCCAGCAGCTTAGGGGGCGGGAGAAACTCCTACGAGCAGTACTTC
few	TRBV12-3/TRBV12-4	TRBJ2-1	TRBD2	CASSVTSGRYNEQFF	TGTGCCAGCAGTGTGACTAGCGGGAGGTACAATGAGCAGTTCTTC